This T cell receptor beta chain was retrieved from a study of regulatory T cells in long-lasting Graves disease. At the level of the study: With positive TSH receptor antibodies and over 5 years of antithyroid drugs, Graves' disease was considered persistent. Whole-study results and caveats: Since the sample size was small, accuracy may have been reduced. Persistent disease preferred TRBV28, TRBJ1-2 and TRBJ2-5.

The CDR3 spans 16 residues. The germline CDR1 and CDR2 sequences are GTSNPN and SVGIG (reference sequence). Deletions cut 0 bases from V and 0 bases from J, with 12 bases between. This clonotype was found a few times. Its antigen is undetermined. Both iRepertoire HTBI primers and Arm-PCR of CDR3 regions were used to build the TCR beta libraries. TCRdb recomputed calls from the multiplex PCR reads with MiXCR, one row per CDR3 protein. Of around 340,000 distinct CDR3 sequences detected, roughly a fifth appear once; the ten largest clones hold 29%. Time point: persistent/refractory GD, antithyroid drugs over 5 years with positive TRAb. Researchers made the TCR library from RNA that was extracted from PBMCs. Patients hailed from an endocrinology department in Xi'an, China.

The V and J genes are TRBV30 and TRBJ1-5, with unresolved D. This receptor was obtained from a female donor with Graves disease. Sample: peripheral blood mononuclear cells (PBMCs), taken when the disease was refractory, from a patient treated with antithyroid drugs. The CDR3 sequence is CAWSVSRVGSNQPQHF. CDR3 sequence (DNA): TGTGCCTGGAGTGTAAGTAGAGTAGGTAGCAATCAGCCCCAGCATTTT.